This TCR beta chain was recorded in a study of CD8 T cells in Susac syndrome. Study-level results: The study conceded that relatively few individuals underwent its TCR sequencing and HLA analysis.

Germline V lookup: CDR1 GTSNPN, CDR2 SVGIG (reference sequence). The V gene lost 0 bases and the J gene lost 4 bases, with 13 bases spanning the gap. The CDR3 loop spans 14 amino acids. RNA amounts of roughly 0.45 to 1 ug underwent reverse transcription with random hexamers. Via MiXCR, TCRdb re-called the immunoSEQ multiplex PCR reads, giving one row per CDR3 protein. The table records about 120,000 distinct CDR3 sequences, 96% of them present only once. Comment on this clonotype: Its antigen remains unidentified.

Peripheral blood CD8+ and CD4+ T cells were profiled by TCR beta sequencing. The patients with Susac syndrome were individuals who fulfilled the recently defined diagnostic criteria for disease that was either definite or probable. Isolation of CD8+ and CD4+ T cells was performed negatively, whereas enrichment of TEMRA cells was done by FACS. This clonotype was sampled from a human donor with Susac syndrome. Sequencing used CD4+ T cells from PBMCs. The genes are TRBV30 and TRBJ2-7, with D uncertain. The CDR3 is CAWSVGRSRYEQYF. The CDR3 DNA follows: TGTGCCTGGAGTGTAGGTAGAAGTAGGTACGAGCAGTACTTC. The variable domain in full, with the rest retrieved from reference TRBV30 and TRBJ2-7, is SQTIHQWPATLVQPVGSPLSLECTVEGTSNPNLYWYRQAAGRGLQLLFYSVGIGQISSEVPQNLSASRPQDRQFILSSKKLLLSDSGFYLCAWSVGRSRYEQYFGPGTRLTVT.